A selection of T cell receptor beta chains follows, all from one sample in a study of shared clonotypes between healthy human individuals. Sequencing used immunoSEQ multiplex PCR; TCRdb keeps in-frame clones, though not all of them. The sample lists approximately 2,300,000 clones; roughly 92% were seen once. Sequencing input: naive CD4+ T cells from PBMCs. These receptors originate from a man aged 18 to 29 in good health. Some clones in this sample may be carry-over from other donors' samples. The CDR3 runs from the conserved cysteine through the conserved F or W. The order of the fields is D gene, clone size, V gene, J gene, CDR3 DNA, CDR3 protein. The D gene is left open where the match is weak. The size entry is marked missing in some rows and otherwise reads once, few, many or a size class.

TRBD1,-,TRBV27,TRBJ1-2,TGTGCCAGCAGTTTCGGCCCGACAGGGGAATCCGGCTACACCTTC,CASSFGPTGESGYTF
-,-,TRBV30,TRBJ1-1,TGTGCCTGGAGGGACACTGAAGCTTTCTTT,CAWRDTEAFF
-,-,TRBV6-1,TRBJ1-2,TGTGCCAGCAGTGACCGAGGGGACTATGGCTACACCTTC,CASSDRGDYGYTF
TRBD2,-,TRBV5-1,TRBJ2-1,TGCGCCAGCAGTTTAGCGGGAGGCAATGAGCAGTTCTTC,CASSLAGGNEQFF
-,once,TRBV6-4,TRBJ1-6,TGTGCCAGCAGTTCACAGGGCGACCATTCACCCCTCCACTTT,CASSSQGDHSPLHF
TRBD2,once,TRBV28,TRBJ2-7,TGTGCCAGCAGTTTTAGCCTCCTTAGCGGGAGGAGCTACGAGCAGTACTTC,CASSFSLLSGRSYEQYF
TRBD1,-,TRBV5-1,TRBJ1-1,TGCGCCAGCAGCCACGCTTCGCGGACAGGTGGGCCCCGGACTGAAGCTTTCTTT,CASSHASRTGGPRTEAFF
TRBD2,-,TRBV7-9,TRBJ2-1,TGTGCCAGCAGCTTTGTAGGGAGCGGGAGTAGGCAGTTCTTC,CASSFVGSGSRQFF
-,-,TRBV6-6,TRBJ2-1,TGTGCCAGCAGTTACTCGAGGGTCCCGAGGAATGAGCAGTTCTTC,CASSYSRVPRNEQFF
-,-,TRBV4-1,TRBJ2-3,TGCGCCAGCAGCCACCAAGGGAGAGCCTATGGCACAGATACGCAGTATTTT,CASSHQGRAYGTDTQYF
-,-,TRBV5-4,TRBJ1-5,TGTGCCAGCAGCTTGTGGCAAGGAGATCGGAGCAATCAGCCCCAGCATTTT,CASSLWQGDRSNQPQHF
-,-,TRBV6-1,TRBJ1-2,TGTGCCAGCAGCGGCGTGACCACTATAGATGGCTACACCTTC,CASSGVTTIDGYTF
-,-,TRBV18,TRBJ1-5,TGTGCCAGCTCACTTACACTTAGCAATCAGCCCCAGCATTTT,CASSLTLSNQPQHF
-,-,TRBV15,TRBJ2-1,TGTGCCACCAGCAGAGATCAAGGGCATGAGCAGTTCTTC,CATSRDQGHEQFF
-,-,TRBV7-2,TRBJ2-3,TGTGCCAGCAGCTCGAACACAGATACGCAGTATTTT,CASSSNTDTQYF
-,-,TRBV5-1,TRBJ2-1,TGCGCCAGCAGCTTAAACCAGAACAATGAGCAGTTCTTC,CASSLNQNNEQFF
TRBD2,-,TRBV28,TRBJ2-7,TGTGCCAGCAGTGTAACTAGCGGGAGGTACGAGCAGTACTTC,CASSVTSGRYEQYF
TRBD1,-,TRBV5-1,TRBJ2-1,TGCGCCAGCAGACCATACCCGGGGACAGGGAATGAGCAGTTCTTC,CASRPYPGTGNEQFF
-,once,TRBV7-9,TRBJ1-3,TGTGCCAGCAGCTTAGGTCAGGGTTCAGGAAACACCATATATTTT,CASSLGQGSGNTIYF
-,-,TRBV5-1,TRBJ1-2,TGCGCCAGCAGCTCACAGGGAAACTATGGCTACACCTTC,CASSSQGNYGYTF
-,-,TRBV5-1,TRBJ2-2,TGCGCCAGCAGCTTTTCGGCGGCGAACACCGGGGAGCTGTTTTTT,CASSFSAANTGELFF
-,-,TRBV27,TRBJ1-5,TGTGCCAGCAGATCAGGGTACTATAGCAATCAGCCCCAGCATTTT,CASRSGYYSNQPQHF
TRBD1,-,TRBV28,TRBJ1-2,TGTGCCAGCAGTTTACTAGGCAGGGGGGGCTATGGCTACACCTTC,CASSLLGRGGYGYTF
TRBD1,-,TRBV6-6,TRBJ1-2,TGTGCCAGCAGTTACGCCCCCGACAGGGCGGACGGCTACACCTTC,CASSYAPDRADGYTF
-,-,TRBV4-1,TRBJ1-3,TGCGCCAGCAGCCAGCCCCGAGTAAGGAACACCATATATTTT,CASSQPRVRNTIYF
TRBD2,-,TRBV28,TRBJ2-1,TGTGCCAGCAGGAGCGGGATTAGTGGCTACAATGAGCAGTTCTTC,CASRSGISGYNEQFF
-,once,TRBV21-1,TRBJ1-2,TGTGCCAGCAAAAGGGGGCAATCTGGAGGCTACACCTTC,CASKRGQSGGYTF
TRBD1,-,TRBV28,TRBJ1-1,TGTGCCAGCAGTCCTTGGGCCAGGGGGCAAGGGGAAGCTTTCTTT,CASSPWARGQGEAFF
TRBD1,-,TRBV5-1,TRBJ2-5,TGCGCCAGCAGCCCCGGGACAGCCTACGGGGAGACCCAGTACTTC,CASSPGTAYGETQYF
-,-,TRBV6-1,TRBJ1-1,TGTGCCAGCAGTGAAAAAGGGGGGCTGACTGAAGCTTTCTTT,CASSEKGGLTEAFF
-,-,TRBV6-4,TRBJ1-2,TGTGCCACCCTACGGGGGGCGTGGCCCTACTATGGCTACACCTTC,CATLRGAWPYYGYTF
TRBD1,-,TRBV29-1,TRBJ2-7,TGCAGCGTTGTTGCCGACCTCTGGACAGGGGGCAGCTACGAGCAGTACTTC,CSVVADLWTGGSYEQYF
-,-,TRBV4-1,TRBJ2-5,TGCGCCAGCAGCCAAGATCCCGCCGGGACCCAGTACTTC,CASSQDPAGTQYF
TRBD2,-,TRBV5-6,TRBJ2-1,TGTGCCAGCAGCCCGGATCCTAGCGGAGCCTACAATGAGCAGTTCTTC,CASSPDPSGAYNEQFF
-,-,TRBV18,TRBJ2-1,TGTGCCAGCTCACCAATCCGGGGAGGCAATGAGCAGTTCTTC,CASSPIRGGNEQFF
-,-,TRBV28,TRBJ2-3,TGTGCCAGCAGTTTAGTCGGAGGCGATACGCAGTATTTT,CASSLVGGDTQYF
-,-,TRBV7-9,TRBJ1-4,TGTGCCAGCAGCTTAGCGGCAGGGGCCCACGAAAAACTGTTTTTT,CASSLAAGAHEKLFF
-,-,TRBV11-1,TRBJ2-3,TGTGCCAGCAGCACGGGACATCTCACAGATACGCAGTATTTT,CASSTGHLTDTQYF
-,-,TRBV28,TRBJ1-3,TGTGCCAGCAGCTTCACCGGAGCGGGAGGAAACACCATATATTTT,CASSFTGAGGNTIYF
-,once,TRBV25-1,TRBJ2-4,TGTGCCAGCAGTGGGCGGGGAGGCATTCAGTACTTC,CASSGRGGIQYF
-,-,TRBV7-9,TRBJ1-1,TGTGCCAGCAGCTTACAGGGGATCCCTGAAGCTTTCTTT,CASSLQGIPEAFF
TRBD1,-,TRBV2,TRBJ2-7,TGTGCCAGCAGACAGGGAGGGACAGGGAAGGGCGAGCAGTACTTC,CASRQGGTGKGEQYF
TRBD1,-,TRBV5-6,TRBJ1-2,TGTGCCAGCAGCTATCCTGGGGACAGATTTCGATATGGCTACACCTTC,CASSYPGDRFRYGYTF
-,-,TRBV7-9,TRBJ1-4,TGTGCCAGCAGCTTTCGAGAGAGGGCAGCGGGGTACGAAAAACTGTTTTTT,CASSFRERAAGYEKLFF
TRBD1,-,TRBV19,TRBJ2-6,TGTGCCAGTAGTATTGTGGACAGGGCCGGGGCCAACGTCCTGACTTTC,CASSIVDRAGANVLTF
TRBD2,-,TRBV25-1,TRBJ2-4,TGTGCCAGCAGTCCGGGACTAGGCTCTATTCAGTACTTC,CASSPGLGSIQYF
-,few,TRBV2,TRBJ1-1,TGTGCCAGCAACCCACGAACCGTGAACACTGAAGCTTTCTTT,CASNPRTVNTEAFF
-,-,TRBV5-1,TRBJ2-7,TGCGCCAGCAGCTTGGTGGCGGGGGCGGACGAGCAGTACTTC,CASSLVAGADEQYF
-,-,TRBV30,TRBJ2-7,TGTGCCTGGAGTGTATGGACTTACGAGCAGTACTTC,CAWSVWTYEQYF